The clone carrying this T cell receptor (beta chain) was counted only a few times. Antigen specificity is unknown. This record belongs to a study of T cell repertoires in cytomegalovirus infection. For the study at large: Through public TCR beta signatures, both CMV infection and matching HLA type were indicated.

Study-wide results and limits: Dominant in the ex vivo response were TCR beta clonotypes restricted by HLA-C and specific for CMV.

TCRdb ran MiXCR on the reads and lists one entry per CDR3 protein. Here the sample spans about 600,000 distinct CDR3 sequences, 20% to 25% being singletons. Trimming stripped 1 base from V and 2 bases from J, with 9 bases between. The CDR3 is 15 residues long. Germline V CDR1 and CDR2: SGHTA, FQGNSA. This chain uses TRBV7-2 with TRBJ1-3, with TRBD1 as a possible D gene (5 bases). What was sequenced was CD8+ T cells from PBMCs. The receptor's source is a human donor in good health (CMV status not recorded). Some clones in this sample may be carry-over from other donors' samples. The CDR3 is CASSLEGSPGNTIYF. DNA of the CDR3: TGTGCCAGCAGCTTAGAGGGGTCCCCTGGAAACACCATATATTTT. Based on the CDR3 plus reference TRBV7-2 and TRBJ1-3, the full variable domain is GAGVSQSPSNKVTEKGKDVELRCDPISGHTALYWYRQSLGQGLEFLIYFQGNSAPDKSGLPSDRFSAERTGGSVSTLTIQRTQQEDSAVYLCASSLEGSPGNTIYFGEGSWLTVV.